These 18 T cell receptor beta chains share one sample of origin, sequenced in a study of T-cell reconstitution after alpha-beta-depleted transplantation in children. A library of TCRbeta sequences, prepared with unique molecular identifiers, was generated. Via MiXCR, TCRdb re-called the PCR reads, giving one row per CDR3 protein. In the table there are hundreds of thousands of distinct CDR3 sequences, around a third of which are singletons. The sequences come from PBMCs from the stem cell graft donor, collected from the stem cell graft. These receptor sequences come from a human donor who donated a stem cell graft to a child with aplastic anemia.

The chain joins TRBV27 to TRBJ1-2; 11 nucleotides match TRBD1. V shed 6 bases and J 7 bases; nucleotides not matched to a gene: 10. CDR3 length: 15 residues. The germline CDR1 and CDR2 sequences are MNHEY and SMNVEV (reference sequence). As DNA, the CDR3 is TGTGCCAGCAGACCAGGGACAGGGGGTAACGGTGGCTACACCTTC. It is translated as CASRPGTGGNGGYTF.

This clonotype has just a few counts. This sequence joins TRBV28 and TRBJ2-1, with 7 positions matching TRBD1. Germline lookup yields CDR1 MDHEN and CDR2 SYDVKM. CDR3 size: 17 residues. V was clipped by 6 bases and J by 1 base; unmatched bases: 12. This CDR3 reads CASSRGGSARSYNEQFF. The CDR3 DNA reads TGTGCCAGCAGCAGAGGGGGCAGTGCGCGGTCCTACAATGAGCAGTTCTTC.

The V call is TRBV19, the J call TRBJ1-5; D remains ambiguous. This CDR3 is built from 16 residues. V shed 2 bases and J shed 2 bases, with 13 bases lying between them. Germline CDR1 LNHDA, CDR2 SQIVND (reference sequence). CDR3: CASSIIARSGNQPQHF. The CDR3 DNA reads as TGTGCCAGTAGTATAATCGCCAGGTCGGGCAATCAGCCCCAGCATTTT.

The chain carries TRBV14 and TRBJ2-7; D gene unclear. Trimming cost V 1 base and J 0 bases, with 10 bases left between them. The CDR3 sequence is 15 residues long. The germline CDR1 and CDR2 sequences are SGHDN and FVKESK. CDR3 sequence (DNA): TGTGCCAGCAGCCAAGTGGGCGGTGACTCCTACGAGCAGTACTTC. Its protein is CASSQVGGDSYEQYF.

The chain employs TRBV4-3 and TRBJ2-5, with 8 nucleotides matching TRBD1. The CDR3 is 15 amino acids. Trimming removed 4 bases from V and 5 bases from J; junction bases left unmatched: 9. Germline-derived CDR1 and CDR2 are LGHNA and YSLEER. The CDR3 nucleotides read TGCGCCAGCAGCCCCGGACAGGGAGGTCAGGAGACCCAGTACTTC. Translation: CASSPGQGGQETQYF.

The sample holds a few counts of this clonotype. The gene calls are TRBV7-9 and TRBJ1-4; unclear D gene. The CDR3 sequence is 16 residues long. Trimming shortened V by 7 bases and J by 6 bases, and 21 bases separated the two germline ends. Per the germline V gene, CDR1 is SEHNR and CDR2 is FQNEAQ (reference sequence). The CDR3 coding sequence is TGTGCCAGCACCCAAACTCGGGAGGGAGGCTATGAAAAACTGTTTTTT. This sequence encodes CASTQTREGGYEKLFF.

V and J are TRBV25-1 and TRBJ1-5, with TRBD1 matching 8 bases. The germline CDR1 and CDR2 sequences are MGHDK and SYGVNS. This CDR3 is built from 16 residues. Trimming at V came to 3 bases and at J to 5 bases, leaving 9 bases not matched to a gene. The CDR3 protein is CASSDVNEQGDQPQHF. DNA of the CDR3: TGTGCCAGCAGTGACGTCAACGAACAGGGGGATCAGCCCCAGCATTTT. Together with reference TRBV25-1 and TRBJ1-5, the CDR3 gives the full variable domain: EADIYQTPRYLVIGTGKKITLECSQTMGHDKMYWYQQDPGMELHLIHYSYGVNSTEKGDLSSESTVSRIRTEHFPLTLESARPSHTSQYLCASSDVNEQGDQPQHFGDGTRLSIL.

This chain joins TRBV7-8 and TRBJ2-3; no clear D gene. The CDR3 extends over 14 amino acids. Trimming pared 3 bases from V and 6 bases from J, leaving 13 bases between. Germline assignment: CDR1 SGHVS and CDR2 FQNEAQ. The DNA of the CDR3 is TGTGCCAGCAGCTTTAGTCAGGCGTGGGATACGCAGTATTTT. It translates to CASSFSQAWDTQYF.

This clonotype was seen a few times. As DNA, the CDR3 is TGTGCCAGTAGTATCGCTAGCGGGAGAGCCTACAATGAGCAGTTCTTC. Translation: CASSIASGRAYNEQFF. The chain combines TRBV19 with TRBJ2-1; 10 nucleotides align to TRBD2. The J segment lost 2 bases and the V segment lost 3 bases, leaving 4 bases of the junction unmatched. Germline lookup yields CDR1 LNHDA and CDR2 SQIVND (reference sequence). The CDR3 totals 16 residues.

This clonotype appeared a few times. The rearrangement joins TRBV20-1 to TRBJ1-1, with D possibly matching TRBD1 (5 bases). V was shortened by 0 bases and J by 0 bases, with 14 bases between the two germline ends. This CDR3 has 16 amino acids. Germline-derived CDR1 and CDR2 are DFQATT and SNEGSKA (reference sequence). The CDR3 region is CSARDPLGLLNTEAFF. As DNA, the CDR3 is TGCAGTGCTAGAGATCCCTTGGGGCTCCTGAACACTGAAGCTTTCTTT.

This clonotype was picked up a small number of times. V is TRBV29-1 and J is TRBJ1-3, with 7 positions matching TRBD1. Germline V gene sequence: CDR1 SQVTM, CDR2 ANQGSEA. V lost 6 bases, J lost 2 bases, and 4 bases stayed unmatched. CDR3 length: 13 residues. In DNA form, the CDR3 reads TGCAGCGTCATACAGGGGCCTGGAAACACCATATATTTT. This gives the protein CSVIQGPGNTIYF.

There are a few counts of this clonotype. This chain joins TRBV5-1 and TRBJ2-3; D is perhaps TRBD2 (5 bases). Trimming removed 0 bases at V and 6 bases at J, with 11 bases between. CDR3 length: 14 amino acids. CDR1 SGHRS and CDR2 YFSETQ come from the germline V gene. In nucleotides, the CDR3 is TGCGCCAGCAGCTTGGCCTCGCGGGCCGATACGCAGTATTTT. It encodes CASSLASRADTQYF.

J is TRBJ2-1 and V is TRBV20-1; 9 bases agree with TRBD1. Germline V gene lookup returns CDR1 DFQATT and CDR2 SNEGSKA (reference sequence). The V gene end was trimmed by 4 bases and the J gene end by 5 bases; junction bases not matched to a gene: 12. The CDR3 has 16 residues. The CDR3 DNA sequence: TGCAGTGCTAACAGGAAGGGACAGGGTTGGAACAATGAGCAGTTCTTC. It is translated as CSANRKGQGWNNEQFF.

This rearrangement joins TRBV7-9 to TRBJ1-1, with D uncertain. The germline gives CDR1 SEHNR, CDR2 FQNEAQ (reference sequence). CDR3 length: 15 residues. The ends were cut back, 5 bases at V and 4 bases at J, with 17 bases in the middle. The CDR3 region has the DNA TGTGCCAGCAGCCCGGGGAGGGCAGGTACCACTGAAGCTTTCTTT. This translates into CASSPGRAGTTEAFF.

The V gene is TRBV5-1, the J gene TRBJ1-1; D might be TRBD1 (5 bases). The germline gives CDR1 SGHRS, CDR2 YFSETQ. The length of the CDR3 is 15 residues. Trimming left V 4 bases short and J 1 base short, with 14 bases between. The CDR3 DNA follows: TGCGCCAGCAGCACTGAGACAGCCCCGAACACTGAAGCTTTCTTT. It codes for CASSTETAPNTEAFF.

The rearrangement links TRBV6-1 to TRBJ2-1, with 10 bases identical to TRBD2. Germline CDR1 and CDR2: MNHNS and SASEGT. The CDR3 is made up of 15 amino acids. Trimming removed 6 bases from V and 6 bases from J; junction bases left unmatched: 8. The CDR3 protein is CASRPAGGPVNEQFF. The CDR3, as DNA: TGTGCCAGCAGGCCAGCGGGAGGGCCGGTCAATGAGCAGTTCTTC.

This chain joins TRBV12-3 or TRBV12-4 and TRBJ2-5; no definite D call. The CDR3 sequence is 14 residues long. Trimming removed 0 bases at V and 4 bases at J, with 9 bases between. The CDR3 loop reads CASSLAWLGETQYF. In DNA form, the CDR3 reads TGTGCCAGCAGTTTAGCTTGGCTGGGAGAGACCCAGTACTTC.

The CDR3 nucleotides are TGCAGCGTTGCGGTGTCAGTCCAAGAGACCCAGTACTTC. Amino acids: CSVAVSVQETQYF. The rearrangement links TRBV29-1 to TRBJ2-5; D uncertain. The CDR3 is made up of 13 amino acids. The germline V gene has CDR1 SQVTM and CDR2 ANQGSEA. V dropped 4 bases and J dropped 1 base, with 10 bases sitting between them.